Listed here is a single TCR beta chain. Its antigen is undetermined. Sequenced patients had shown CD8+CD57+ cell expansion by flow cytometry. The sample belongs to a study of CD8+CD57+ T cells in acquired aplastic anemia. Overall study context: Sorted CD4+ plus CD8+ cells gave DNA averaging around 3.2 ug. Study-wide results and limits: Between patients and controls, around 31 CD8+ CDR3 sequences were found in common.

The V gene's germline CDR1 is MNHNS and CDR2 SASEGT. This CDR3 is built from 15 residues. V was clipped by 6 bases and J by 2 bases; unmatched bases: 3. Template material for TCR beta VDJ and CDR3 profiling consisted of genomic DNA. TCRdb called the reads again in MiXCR, with one record for every CDR3 protein. Of around 200,000 distinct CDR3 sequences in the sample, around 50% were seen once. The clonotype comes from a human donor with aplastic anemia. The chain combines TRBV6-1 with TRBJ1-3; 11 positions agree with TRBD1. Sequenced sample: sorted CD4+, CD8+, or CD8+CD57+ T cells (not recorded which) from PBMCs. The CDR3 sequence is CASRDRGLAGNTIYF. CDR3 sequence (DNA): TGTGCCAGCAGGGACAGGGGGCTAGCTGGAAACACCATATATTTT.